The clone carrying this TCR beta chain was observed once. These data come from a study of blood T cell repertoires in COVID-19. Germline CDR1 reads SGHVS; CDR2 reads FQNEAQ. The CDR3 is 20 residues long. V lost 4 bases and J lost 2; bases outside the gene matches: 20. Participants were aged roughly 18 to 95 years, lived in under 30 US areas, and enrolled virtually. Authors' analysis steps: How many nucleated cells were present was estimated from reference gene primer amplification. The method was immunoSEQ multiplex PCR; TCRdb's version includes in-frame clones alone and lacks a portion of them. V, J and clone size were drawn from that table, and D and trimming were deduced from the DNA. The table has roughly 250,000 clones, about 88% seen once.

The chain uses TRBV7-8 and TRBJ1-3; 7 bases are shared with TRBD1. The sequence came from a woman aged 50 to 65 who had recovered from COVID-19. Sequencing was performed on PBMCs or T cells enriched from blood (not recorded which). The CDR3 loop reads CASSSTFGTAGQVPGNTIYF. DNA for the CDR3: TGTGCCAGCAGCTCAACTTTTGGGACAGCCGGCCAAGTCCCTGGAAACACCATATATTTT.